Detailed here is one T cell receptor (beta chain). The data originate from a study of patients and donors after allogeneic stem cell transplantation. Trimming pared 3 bases from V and 3 bases from J, leaving 15 bases between. This CDR3 has 14 amino acids. CDR1 and CDR2 from the germline V gene are DFQATT and SNEGSKA (reference sequence). TCRdb reprocessed the RT-PCR reads via MiXCR and lists one record per CDR3 protein. The table shows roughly 960,000 distinct CDR3 sequences, with roughly 18% occurring only once. Sequencing was carried out using blood, either unsorted or a sorted T cell fraction (not recorded which). This sequence was found in a human donor who was either an allogeneic HSCT recipient or a stem cell or donor lymphocyte infusion donor (not recorded which). It is not recorded whose cells these are; they may come from a transplant donor. The chain employs TRBV20-1 and TRBJ2-7; no reliable D call. The CDR3 DNA sequence: TGCAGTGCTAGGGGTACCCAGGTTTTCTACGAGCAGTACTTC. This encodes CSARGTQVFYEQYF.